These 12 T cell receptor beta chains originate from one sample sequenced in a study of blood T cell repertoires in COVID-19. The protocol was immunoSEQ multiplex PCR, while the TCRdb copy is restricted to in-frame clones and leaves out a portion. The sample yields 200,000 to 250,000 clones, roughly 85% seen once. Sequenced: peripheral blood. These receptors all come from a woman in her 70s with active or convalescent COVID-19.

This sequence joins TRBV10-3 and TRBJ1-2; 9 bases are a match to TRBD1. The V segment lost 1 base and the J segment 6 bases; nucleotides outside the gene matches: 3. Germline CDR1 and CDR2: ENHRY and SYGVKD. This CDR3 region has 14 residues. CDR3 DNA: TGTGCCATCAGTGAGTTTACAGGGGGCCATGGCTACACCTTC. This translates into CAISEFTGGHGYTF.

The V call is TRBV18, the J call TRBJ2-2; TRBD1 is a possible D gene (6 bases). The CDR3 covers 14 residues. Per germline, CDR1 KGHSH and CDR2 LQKENI. Trimming stripped 3 bases from V and 7 bases from J, with 12 bases between. CDR3 loop: CASSPRTEGGELFF. DNA for the CDR3: TGTGCCAGCTCACCGAGGACAGAGGGCGGGGAGCTGTTTTTT.

This chain joins TRBV28 and TRBJ1-5; 8 nucleotides match TRBD1. With 6 bases clipped from V and 5 bases from J, the junction kept 3 bases outside the gene matches. The CDR3 consists of 13 residues. Per germline, CDR1 MDHEN and CDR2 SYDVKM. CDR3 nucleotides: TGTGCCAGCAGGATACAGGGGGATCAGCCCCAGCATTTT. Protein: CASRIQGDQPQHF.

The chain links TRBV9 to TRBJ2-3; 8 bases match TRBD2. Germline lookup yields CDR1 SGDLS and CDR2 YYNGEE. The J segment lost 6 bases and the V segment lost 4 bases, leaving 7 bases of the junction unmatched. The CDR3 loop spans 14 amino acids. The CDR3 region is CASSLGTRGDTQYF. CDR3 nucleotide sequence: TGTGCCAGCAGCTTAGGGACTAGGGGGGATACGCAGTATTTT.

This chain links TRBV7-9 with TRBJ2-2; the match to TRBD1 covers 10 bases. J was trimmed by 3 bases and V by 4 bases; bases with no gene match: 5. The CDR3 consists of 16 residues. Germline V gene lookup returns CDR1 SEHNR and CDR2 FQNEAQ (reference sequence). For the CDR3, the DNA is TGTGCCAGCAGCTCGACAGGGGGCTGGGACACCGGGGAGCTGTTTTTT. It is translated as CASSSTGGWDTGELFF.

CDR3 DNA sequence: TGTGCCATCCGACAGGGGGACAACACTGAAGCTTTCTTT. This sequence encodes CAIRQGDNTEAFF. This sequence joins TRBV10-3 and TRBJ1-1; 9 nucleotides agree with TRBD1. Germline CDR1 ENHRY, CDR2 SYGVKD. With 8 bases clipped from V and 2 bases from J, the junction kept 3 bases outside the gene matches. The length of the CDR3 is 13 residues.

The rearrangement joins TRBV6-5 to TRBJ2-1; 9 bases are shared with TRBD2. Germline lookup yields CDR1 MNHEY and CDR2 SVGAGI. V was pared by 6 bases and J by 7 bases, with 10 bases of the junction left unmatched. The length of the CDR3 is 15 residues. The CDR3 protein is CASRPLREGKNEQFF. CDR3 sequence (DNA): TGTGCCAGCAGGCCTTTGCGGGAGGGCAAAAATGAGCAGTTCTTC.

The rearrangement uses TRBV7-2 and TRBJ2-2, with 8 bases matching TRBD2. CDR1 and CDR2 (germline): SGHTA, FQGNSA. The CDR3 covers 16 residues. Unmatched junction bases numbered 5, after V lost 1 base and J lost 4 bases. Here the CDR3 DNA reads TGTGCCAGCAGCTTAGGGGGACTAGGCGGCACCGGGGAGCTGTTTTTT. It specifies CASSLGGLGGTGELFF.

The V gene is TRBV12-3 or TRBV12-4, the J gene TRBJ2-5; no reliable D call. The V end was cut by 4 bases, the J end by 5 bases, with 5 bases between. CDR3 length equals 11 residues. The CDR3: CASSSRETQYF. The CDR3 nucleotides read TGTGCCAGCAGTTCTCGGGAGACCCAGTACTTC.

The chain is built from TRBV29-1 and TRBJ1-1; D uncertain. V was trimmed by 5 bases and J by 8 bases, leaving 15 bases between them. CDR3 length: 12 amino acids. Germline values: CDR1 SQVTM, CDR2 ANQGSEA. The CDR3 loop is CSVMREAREAFF. The CDR3 nucleotides read TGCAGCGTTATGCGGGAAGCCCGGGAAGCTTTCTTT. The variable domain in full, completed from reference TRBV29-1 and TRBJ1-1, reads SAVISQKPSRDICQRGTSLTIQCQVDSQVTMMFWYRQQPGQSLTLIATANQGSEATYESGFVIDKFPISRPNLTFSTLTVSNMSPEDSSIYLCSVMREAREAFFGQGTRLTVV.

Points on this clone: A read error may account for a junction end that differs from germline. The J gene is TRBJ1-1, the V gene TRBV7-2; D remains unclear. Germline CDR1 and CDR2: SGHTA and FQGNSA. The CDR3 extends over 12 amino acids. The DNA for the CDR3 is TGTGCCAGCAGCTTACAATCCACTAAAGCTTTCTTT. Translation: CASSLQSTKAFF. The whole variable domain, remainder taken from reference TRBV7-2 and TRBJ1-1, is GAGVSQSPSNKVTEKGKDVELRCDPISGHTALYWYRQSLGQGLEFLIYFQGNSAPDKSGLPSDRFSAERTGGSVSTLTIQRTQQEDSAVYLCASSLQSTKAFFGQGTRLTVV.

This chain joins TRBV10-2 and TRBJ2-1; TRBD2 agrees at 8 bases. Germline V CDR1 and CDR2: WSHSY, SAAADI. CDR3 length: 15 residues. V lost 6 bases, J lost 7 bases, and 11 bases stayed unmatched. This CDR3 is CASRGAGDVSNEQFF. The CDR3 DNA is TGCGCCAGCAGGGGAGCGGGAGATGTTTCAAATGAGCAGTTCTTC.